These T cell receptor beta chains were read from a single sample in a study of T cell responses to AZD1222 COVID-19 vaccine. Some clones are missing from TCRdb's copy, which holds only in-frame ones; the method was immunoSEQ multiplex PCR. This table has fewer than 120,000 clones, approximately 94% appearing once. Sequencing was performed on peripheral blood, taken 28 days after the second AZD1222 dose. The receptors shown here come from an adult who received the AZD1222 COVID-19 vaccine. Both conserved end residues are part of each CDR3. D genes are given only for firm matches. The size entry is marked missing in some rows and otherwise reads once, few, many or a size class.

j_call,clone_size,v_call,d_call,cdr3_nt,cdr3_aa
TRBJ1-2,.,TRBV20-1,.,TGCAGTGCTTCAGAGATCTATGGCTACACCTTC,CSASEIYGYTF
TRBJ1-1,.,TRBV3-1/TRBV3-2,.,TGTGCCAGCAGCCAATCCCAGGGAATAGGTGAAGCTTTCTTT,CASSQSQGIGEAFF
TRBJ1-4,.,TRBV11-2,.,TGTGCCAGCAGCTCTAACAGACTGAATGAAAAACTGTTTTTT,CASSSNRLNEKLFF
TRBJ2-7,.,TRBV5-1,.,TGCGCCAGCAGCTTGGCCAGCAATACCTACGAGCAGTACTTC,CASSLASNTYEQYF
TRBJ1-6,.,TRBV6-5,.,TGTGCCAGCAGATCCGGGACAAATCCCAATTCACCCCTCCACTTT,CASRSGTNPNSPLHF
TRBJ1-3,.,TRBV6-5,.,TGTGCCAGCAGTAGTGAGCGGGTCTCTGGAAACACCATATATTTT,CASSSERVSGNTIYF
TRBJ1-3,.,TRBV2,.,TGTGCCAGCAGTAGGTATTGGCCTGACTCTGGAAACACCATATATTTT,CASSRYWPDSGNTIYF
TRBJ1-1,.,TRBV7-9,.,TGTGCCAGCAGCGCCGGGACGGCGAACACTGAAGCTTTCTTT,CASSAGTANTEAFF
TRBJ2-3,.,TRBV18,TRBD2,TGTGCCAGCTCGTCCTTACTCAGTAGCGGGAAAGCCACAGATACGCAGTATTTT,CASSSLLSSGKATDTQYF
TRBJ2-3,.,TRBV13,.,TGTGCCAGCAGCTTAGGGGGTGGGACGCAGTATTTT,CASSLGGGTQYF
TRBJ1-2,.,TRBV4-1,TRBD1,TGCGCCAGCAGCCCAATCCCGGGCGACAGGGGTGACGGCTACACCTTC,CASSPIPGDRGDGYTF
TRBJ1-2,.,TRBV5-5,TRBD1,TGTGCCAGCAGCTTGGTGGGGACAGGGGGCGTTTCGGGCTATGGCTACACCTTC,CASSLVGTGGVSGYGYTF
TRBJ1-1,.,TRBV14,.,TGTGCCAGCAGCTCCCAGGGGAGCACTGAAGCTTTCTTT,CASSSQGSTEAFF
TRBJ2-3,.,TRBV3-1/TRBV3-2,.,TGTGCCAGCAGCCAAGGGGTTAGCACAGATACGCAGTATTTT,CASSQGVSTDTQYF
TRBJ1-3,.,TRBV11-2,.,TGTGCCAGCAGCTTCCAGGGTCTAGGAAACACCATATATTTT,CASSFQGLGNTIYF
TRBJ2-2,.,TRBV19,TRBD1,TGTGCCAGTAGTTTGTGGGACAGGGTCGACGCCGGGGAGCTGTTTTTT,CASSLWDRVDAGELFF
TRBJ1-1,.,TRBV7-6,.,TGTGCCAGCAGCTTATGGACAGACCTCACGGAAGCTTTCTTT,CASSLWTDLTEAFF
TRBJ2-3,.,TRBV6-5,TRBD1,TGTGCCAGCAGTTACGGGACAGCGACAGATACGCAGTATTTT,CASSYGTATDTQYF
TRBJ2-7,.,TRBV9,.,TGTGCCAGCAGCCAGGGACAAACCTCCTACGAGCAGTACTTC,CASSQGQTSYEQYF
TRBJ1-2,.,TRBV14,.,TGTGCCAGCAGCCAAGATCTCTACGGCGATGGGGGCTACACCTTC,CASSQDLYGDGGYTF
TRBJ1-4,.,TRBV5-1,.,TGCGCCAGCAGCCAGGGGACAAGAGGGGTATATGAAAAACTGTTTTTT,CASSQGTRGVYEKLFF
TRBJ1-6,.,TRBV18,TRBD1,TGTGCCAGCTCACGGGGACAGGGCCACTCACCCCTCCACTTT,CASSRGQGHSPLHF
TRBJ2-2,.,TRBV7-9,TRBD1,TGTGCCAGCAGCCCGGGGACAGGGGTCCTTGGCGGGGAGCTGTTTTTT,CASSPGTGVLGGELFF
TRBJ1-2,.,TRBV7-8,.,TGTGCCAGCAAAGGCGGGAATGAGCTCTATGGCTACACCTTC,CASKGGNELYGYTF
TRBJ2-1,.,TRBV19,.,TGTGCCAGTAATAGGGAGGGGGCTGACAATGAGCAGTTCTTC,CASNREGADNEQFF
TRBJ1-6,.,TRBV27,.,TGTGCCAGCAGTTCTAACAGGGACGGTTCACCCCTCCACTTT,CASSSNRDGSPLHF
TRBJ2-7,.,TRBV7-9,.,TGTGCCAGCGGAGGATTCTACGAGCAGTACTTC,CASGGFYEQYF
TRBJ1-3,.,TRBV3-1/TRBV3-2,.,TGTGCCAGCAGCCAGAGACACCAATCCTCTGGAAACACCATATATTTT,CASSQRHQSSGNTIYF
TRBJ1-4,once,TRBV27,TRBD1,TGTGCCAGCAGTTCCATCCAGGGGGGACCCGAAAAACTGTTTTTT,CASSSIQGGPEKLFF
TRBJ2-1,.,TRBV11-2,.,TGTGCCAGCAGCTTAGTTGGGGGGAATGAGCAGTTCTTC,CASSLVGGNEQFF
TRBJ1-5,few,TRBV5-4,.,TGTGCCAGCAGCTTGCGGGATAGCAATCAGCCCCAGCATTTT,CASSLRDSNQPQHF
TRBJ1-4,.,TRBV11-2,TRBD1,TGTGCCAGCAGCCCGACCCAGGGGGTGAAGCATCCAACTAATGAAAAACTGTTTTTT,CASSPTQGVKHPTNEKLFF
TRBJ2-5,once,TRBV2,.,TGTGCCAGCAGTGCCCTTTCGCAGACCCAGTACTTC,CASSALSQTQYF
TRBJ1-1,.,TRBV5-6,.,TGTGCCAGCAGTCCTGTAGATTCGGGGACTGAAGCTTTCTTT,CASSPVDSGTEAFF
TRBJ2-7,.,TRBV6-1,TRBD1,TGTGCCAGCAGTGAAATTATCTTGGGGACAGGGGGCGCGGAGCAGTACTTC,CASSEIILGTGGAEQYF
TRBJ2-7,.,TRBV7-9,TRBD1,TGTGCCAGCAGCCCAGGGGGACCCCGCGGGGAGCAGTACTTC,CASSPGGPRGEQYF
TRBJ2-1,.,TRBV9,.,TGTGCCAGCAGCGTAGACGGGCAGGCCCACTCCTACAATGAGCAGTTCTTC,CASSVDGQAHSYNEQFF
TRBJ2-2,.,TRBV3-1/TRBV3-2,.,TGTGCCAGCAGCCAACGGGGGGAGCTGTTTTTT,CASSQRGELFF
TRBJ1-2,.,TRBV30,.,TGTGCCTGGAGTGTAGGGGGGGCCTATGGCTACACCTTC,CAWSVGGAYGYTF
TRBJ1-1,.,TRBV6-1,.,TGTGCCAGCAGTGCCGGGTACACTGAAGCTTTCTTT,CASSAGYTEAFF
TRBJ1-5,.,TRBV6-5,TRBD1,TGTGCCAGCAGAAGGGGGACAGGGGGGAGTCAGCCCCAGCATTTT,CASRRGTGGSQPQHF
TRBJ2-5,.,TRBV19,.,TGTGCCAGTAGTAAAAGGACAGAGAAGGAGACCCAGTACTTC,CASSKRTEKETQYF
TRBJ2-6,.,TRBV12-1,.,TGTGCCAGCAGCTCGATCACGGGGGCTGGGGCCAACGTCCTGACTTTC,CASSSITGAGANVLTF
TRBJ1-3,.,TRBV10-3,.,TGTGCCATAAATCAGGGGACGGCTGGAAACACCATATATTTT,CAINQGTAGNTIYF
TRBJ1-5,few,TRBV11-2,.,TGTGCCAGCAGCCTTACCGGGACCAATCAGCCCCAGCATTTT,CASSLTGTNQPQHF
TRBJ1-2,few,TRBV7-9,.,TGTGCCAGCAGCCTTACCGAATCGGGGGCGAAGTTCTATGGCTACACCTTC,CASSLTESGAKFYGYTF
TRBJ2-1,.,TRBV4-1,TRBD2,TGCGCCAGCAGCCGGCCTAGCGGTGGGAATGAGCAGTTCTTC,CASSRPSGGNEQFF
TRBJ1-1,once,TRBV27,.,TGTGCCAGCAGGGACCCATACTTGAACACTGAAGCTTTCTTT,CASRDPYLNTEAFF
TRBJ1-3,.,TRBV29-1,.,TGCAGCGCGACGACAGCTGGAAACACCATATATTTT,CSATTAGNTIYF
TRBJ1-5,.,TRBV19,TRBD1,TGTGCCAGCACAGACAGGGGAGGCAATCAGCCCCAGCATTTT,CASTDRGGNQPQHF
TRBJ2-2,.,TRBV7-9,TRBD2,TGTGCCAGCAGCTTGGGAGCGGGGGATTACAGAGGGGAGCTGTTTTTT,CASSLGAGDYRGELFF
TRBJ2-1,.,TRBV6-1,TRBD1,TGTGCCAGCAGTTCCCCAGGACAGGGAGAAAGGGAGCAGTTCTTC,CASSSPGQGEREQFF
TRBJ1-2,.,TRBV14,TRBD1,TGTGCCAGCAGCCAAGACCCGGGACAGGGGGCTTATGGCTACACCTTC,CASSQDPGQGAYGYTF
TRBJ2-1,.,TRBV5-1,.,TGCGCCAGCAGCTTGGCCTACCCGAGCTCCTACAATGAGCAGTTCTTC,CASSLAYPSSYNEQFF
TRBJ1-3,.,TRBV6-5,TRBD1,TGTGCCAGCAGTTACTCGGGACAGGGAGGGGGAAACACCATATATTTT,CASSYSGQGGGNTIYF